This TCR beta chain is drawn from a study of blood T cell repertoires in COVID-19. At the level of the study: Samples representing acute and convalescent COVID-19 were sourced from the United States, Italy and Spain. From T cells, B-cell-depleted T cells, or PBMCs came the material, which was cDNA or gDNA.

Original analysis: Amplifying reference gene primers gave estimates of nucleated cell counts. The protocol was immunoSEQ multiplex PCR, while the TCRdb copy is restricted to in-frame clones and leaves out a portion. From that table come the V and J calls and clone size; the DNA was used to work out D and trimming. The sample shows about 65,000 clones, over 85% of them seen only once. This CDR3 is built from 14 residues. From germline, CDR1 is LNHDA and CDR2 SQIVND (reference sequence). Trimming removed 4 bases at V and 5 bases at J, with 13 bases between. This sequence was found in a man between 65 and 85 years old with active COVID-19. Sequencing input: peripheral blood. The J gene is TRBJ2-3, the V gene TRBV19; perhaps TRBD1 as D (6 bases). CDR3: CASSRVKGGDTQYF. The CDR3 DNA sequence: TGTGCCAGTAGTAGGGTCAAAGGGGGAGATACGCAGTATTTT.